This T cell receptor (beta chain) stems from a study of blood T cell repertoires in COVID-19. In germline, CDR1 is SGHAT, CDR2 FQNNGV. V lost 5 bases to trimming and J lost 4 bases; unmatched junction nucleotides: 9. CDR3 size: 15 residues. This table comes from immunoSEQ multiplex PCR, and its TCRdb copy is limited to in-frame clones, with some not included. The repertoire holds some 160,000 clones, with roughly 80% as singletons. J is TRBJ1-1 and V is TRBV11-2, with TRBD1 matching over 8 bases. Sequenced: peripheral blood. This TCR was recovered from a human donor in a cohort sampled during active COVID-19. The CDR3 loop is CASSTDWTGSTEAFF. CDR3 coding DNA: TGTGCCAGCAGCACCGACTGGACAGGGAGCACTGAAGCTTTCTTT.